This T cell receptor (beta chain) was recovered during a study of blood T cells in healthy people across ages (dated by TCRdb to about 2015). For context, the study as a whole: Template switching captured roughly one uniquely barcoded TCR beta cDNA molecule per two T cells in model experiments. Using the same blood draw, the study looked at two additional independent replicas of 1 million unique cDNA reads for two donors, one aged 18 to 30 and the other aged 80 or older. The donors were split into four age groups: young (average around 15 years), middle-aged (roughly 42), aged (around 67) and long-lived (about 82). Age-related changes in TCR beta repertoire diversity were measured in the study by deep sequencing normalized with unique cDNA molecular identifiers. Donors of different ages were randomly distributed across sequencing lanes to avoid experimental bias.

The full study reports these points: Because profiling used bulk unsorted PBMCs, naive and antigen-experienced compartments could not be compared conclusively. Compared with the aged group, more naive CD4+ T cells, fewer expanded clones and increased TCR diversity were shown by the long-lived group, suggesting age selection. Because donor CMV infection status was unknown, age-related changes in expanded clonotypes were potentially confounded. Observed TCR beta diversity correlated strongly with the percentage of naive T cells measured by flow cytometry. Estimates of total diversity from one million sequenced T cells were regarded as lower bounds and underestimates. As age increased, observed TCR beta diversity per million T cells dropped in a roughly linear way, and a significant reduction was already evident by age 40.

Reading the germline V gene gives CDR1 SGHTA and CDR2 FQGNSA. From the cysteine up to the phenylalanine, the CDR3 has a length of 14 residues. Only the CDR3 DNA is retained, 42 bases long and in frame from the first base. The receptor library was made with 5' RACE. The sequencer listed for this sample is Illumina HiSeq 2500. A second PCR of about 7 to 12 cycles was run with a J-beta primer mix and a sample-barcoded 5' primer. A template-switch 5' adaptor carrying 12 random nucleotides introduced a unique molecular identifier onto each TCR beta cDNA molecule. Each sample yielded at least 3 million CDR3-containing paired-end reads. All of the RNA was converted into first-strand cDNA using the Mint cDNA synthesis kit, with a TRBC-specific oligonucleotide serving as the primer. Following uracil-DNA glycosylase treatment, a first 18-cycle PCR with universal primers M1SS and BC2_uni_R was performed on all cDNA. The study's processing was this. For normalization, 1 million high-quality reads were randomly selected from each sample, with every read carrying a distinct molecular identifier. Reads with shared molecular identifiers were discarded instead of being binned into consensus sequences. MiTCR, with a Q25 quality threshold and the strictest error-elimination algorithm, was used for CDR3 identification, clonotype clustering and error correction. A nonparametric unseen species model using Euler transformation provided a lower-bound estimate of total TCR beta diversity. TCRdb trimmed public reads at Q25 via fastp, called clones via MiXCR and kept in-frame beta chains. A single entry per CDR3 protein holds the most common genes and DNA from its merged rows. The V and J calls and clone size come from TCRdb's table, not from the authors' own analysis. A total of roughly 790,000 distinct CDR3 sequences appear in this sample, about 42% of them only once. The top ten clones comprise 20% to 25% of the sample.

This clonotype is a singleton in its sample. This clone's antigen is unknown. Since a much larger clone is just one base distant, this may be a read error. Donors were around 37 systemically healthy Caucasian individuals from Russia aged 6 to 90 years. Approximately 9.3 milliliters of peripheral blood were collected from each donor into EDTA-treated Vacutainer tubes. Ficoll-Paque density-gradient centrifugation was used to isolate PBMCs, with at least 6 million obtained per sample. Total RNA, at least 5 micrograms per sample, was extracted from PBMCs with Trizol reagent. For every donor, an aliquot of PBMCs went through flow cytometry to measure the percentages of naive CD45RAhigh/CD27high T cells.

The chain is assembled from TRBV7-2 and TRBJ1-2; the D gene is not confidently resolved. Sequencing was performed on blood. The sequence derives from a woman in her fifties or sixties in good health. DNA sequence: TGTGCCTGCAGCTTAGAATGGGGTGGGCATGGCTACACCTTC. Its amino acids are CACSLEWGGHGYTF.